This T cell receptor beta chain was sequenced during a study of molecular identifiers for immune sequencing clone quantification. Study-wide points: It was shown that clones above 20 RNA copies held over 98% of effector molecules, but under 1% in naive cells.

It was with previously described methods and listed TCR primers that bulk TCR libraries were made. TCRdb re-analysed the PCR reads in MiXCR, keeping a single row per CDR3 protein. The sample carries 490,000 or so distinct CDR3 sequences, about a fifth recorded once. Libraries of naive CD8 T cells were made from around 20,000 to 1,000,000 sorted cells. They used 10%, 30% or 50% RNA. When naive CD8 T cells were sorted, they were gated as CD8+CD4-CCR7+CD45RA+. About this clonotype itself: Its antigen is not identified.

This CDR3 spans 13 amino acids. V was shortened by 0 bases and J by 4 bases, with 5 bases between the two germline ends. Germline V lookup: CDR1 SGHTS, CDR2 YDEGEE. The sample taken for sequencing was naive CD8+ T cells from blood, with Jurkat cell RNA spiked in. Subset specified: FACS-sorted CD8+CD4-CCR7+CD45RA+ naive T cells. The sequence derives from a human donor in good health. Some libraries in this study had Jurkat cell RNA spiked in. The chain uses TRBV5-8 and TRBJ1-5; D not resolved. The CDR3 loop is CASSLVPNQPQHF. CDR3 bases: TGTGCCAGCAGCTTGGTACCTAATCAGCCCCAGCATTTT.